Below, 8 T cell receptor beta chains from the same sample are listed, as sequenced in a study of CD8+CD57+ T cells in acquired aplastic anemia. The study profiled TCR beta VDJ and CDR3 using genomic DNA as template. TCRdb analysed the reads with MiXCR anew, one entry per CDR3 protein. Here the sample spans some 290,000 distinct CDR3 sequences, about 56% being singletons. Material for sequencing was sorted CD4+, CD8+, or CD8+CD57+ T cells (not recorded which) from PBMCs. The source of these receptors is a human donor with severe aplastic anemia or a healthy control (not recorded which).

This clonotype was seen repeatedly, ten times or more. The chain's CDR3 is CASTPGGHGNTIYF. As DNA, the CDR3 is TGTGCCAGCACCCCAGGCGGGCACGGAAACACCATATATTTT. The gene calls are TRBV11-2 and TRBJ1-3; D call uncertain. CDR1 is SGHAT and CDR2 is FQNNGV in the germline V gene. The CDR3 is 14 residues long. Trimming removed 7 bases at V and 4 bases at J, with 14 bases between.

The CDR3 here is CSVARDSANTGELFF. The CDR3 nucleotides read TGCAGCGTAGCCCGGGACTCCGCGAACACCGGGGAGCTGTTTTTT. V usage is TRBV29-1 and J usage is TRBJ2-2, with D possibly TRBD2 on 6 matching bases. Germline V lookup: CDR1 SQVTM, CDR2 ANQGSEA. This CDR3 comprises 15 residues. V lost 6 bases to trimming and J lost 0 bases, with 14 bases between them.

This clonotype has at least ten counts. The chain recombines TRBV7-8 with TRBJ2-7; D could derive from TRBD1 or TRBD2 (6 bases each). The germline CDR1 and CDR2 sequences are SGHVS and FQNEAQ. The germline V and J ends were trimmed by 5 bases and 3 bases, with 14 bases remaining between them. The CDR3 has 14 amino acids. The CDR3 spells CASSHSGGGYEQYF. CDR3 DNA sequence: TGTGCCAGCAGCCATAGTGGAGGGGGCTACGAGCAGTACTTC.

In its sample, this clonotype was seen many times. The chain is built from TRBV6-2 or TRBV6-3 and TRBJ2-7; 7 bases are a match to TRBD2. The CDR3 extends over 15 amino acids. V was clipped by 6 bases and J by 3 bases; unmatched bases: 11. Germline loops: CDR1 MNHEY, CDR2 SVGEGT. The CDR3 sequence is CASRSLGGTNYEQYF. CDR3 in DNA: TGTGCCAGCAGATCCTTAGGAGGGACTAACTACGAGCAGTACTTC.

This clonotype has a count of ten or more. V gene TRBV5-1 combines with J gene TRBJ2-7, with TRBD1 matching over 10 bases. The CDR3 has 15 residues. With V trimmed by 4 bases and J by 3 bases, 7 bases remained unmatched. The germline CDR1 and CDR2 sequences are SGHRS and YFSETQ. CDR3 bases: TGCGCCAGCAGCGCGGGGACAGGGGTATTCTACGAGCAGTACTTC. This codes for CASSAGTGVFYEQYF.

This clonotype occurred a few times. The rearrangement joins TRBV15 to TRBJ2-3; 7 positions agree with TRBD2. Germline-derived CDR1 and CDR2 are LNHNV and YYDKDF (reference sequence). After removal of 0 bases from V and 5 bases from J, the junction contained 2 bases not matched to a gene. This CDR3 is 14 amino acids long. CDR3: CATSRDWGGDTQYF. CDR3 DNA: TGTGCCACCAGCAGAGATTGGGGGGGAGATACGCAGTATTTT.

The chain employs TRBV5-4 and TRBJ1-5, with D possibly being TRBD1 (5 bases). CDR1 is SGHNT, CDR2 YYREEE, per germline (reference sequence). CDR3 length: 15 residues. V lost 6 bases and J lost 5, with 18 bases in between. In nucleotides, the CDR3 is TGTGCCAGCACCCCCGGAGGGGTATTATATCAGCCCCAGCATTTT. Translation: CASTPGGVLYQPQHF.

The chain recombines TRBV5-1 with TRBJ1-1; D perhaps matches TRBD1 (5 bases). The germline CDR1 and CDR2 sequences are SGHRS and YFSETQ. Trimming took off 7 bases at V and 0 bases at J, with 16 bases between the two ends. The CDR3 loop spans 15 amino acids. CDR3 region: CASSLMGGMNTEAFF. The CDR3 nucleotides are TGCGCCAGCTCCCTAATGGGGGGAATGAACACTGAAGCTTTCTTT.